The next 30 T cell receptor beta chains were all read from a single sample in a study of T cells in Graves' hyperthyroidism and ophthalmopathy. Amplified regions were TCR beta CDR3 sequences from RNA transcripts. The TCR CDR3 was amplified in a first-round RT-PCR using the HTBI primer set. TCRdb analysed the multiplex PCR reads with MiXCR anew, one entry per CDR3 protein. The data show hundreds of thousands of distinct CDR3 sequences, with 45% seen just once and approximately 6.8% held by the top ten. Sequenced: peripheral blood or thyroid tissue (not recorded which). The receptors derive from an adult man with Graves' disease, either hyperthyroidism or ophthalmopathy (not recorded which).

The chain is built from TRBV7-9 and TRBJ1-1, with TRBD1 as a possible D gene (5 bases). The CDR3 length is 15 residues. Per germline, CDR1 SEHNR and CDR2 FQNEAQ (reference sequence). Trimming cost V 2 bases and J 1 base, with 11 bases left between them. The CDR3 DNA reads TGTGCCAGCAGCTTAATCCCCGGGGCGAACACTGAAGCTTTCTTT. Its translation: CASSLIPGANTEAFF.

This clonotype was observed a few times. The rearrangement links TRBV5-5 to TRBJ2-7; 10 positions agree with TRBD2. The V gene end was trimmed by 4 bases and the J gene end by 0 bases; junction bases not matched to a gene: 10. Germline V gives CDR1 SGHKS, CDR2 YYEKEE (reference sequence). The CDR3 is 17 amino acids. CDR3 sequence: CASSRLTGLADSYEQYF. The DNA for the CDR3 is TGTGCCAGCAGCCGCCTCACAGGACTAGCGGACTCCTACGAGCAGTACTTC.

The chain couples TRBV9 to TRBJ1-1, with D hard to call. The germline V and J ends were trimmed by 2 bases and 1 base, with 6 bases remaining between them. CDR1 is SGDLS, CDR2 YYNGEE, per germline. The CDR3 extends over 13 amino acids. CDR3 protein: CASSVVTNTEAFF. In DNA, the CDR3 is TGTGCCAGCAGCGTGGTGACGAACACTGAAGCTTTCTTT.

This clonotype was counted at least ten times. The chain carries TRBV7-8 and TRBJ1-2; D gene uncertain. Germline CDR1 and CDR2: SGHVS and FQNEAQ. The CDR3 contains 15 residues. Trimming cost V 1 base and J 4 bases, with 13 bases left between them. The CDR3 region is CASSLGIAQSYGYTF. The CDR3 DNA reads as TGTGCCAGCAGCTTAGGAATCGCACAGTCCTATGGCTACACCTTC.

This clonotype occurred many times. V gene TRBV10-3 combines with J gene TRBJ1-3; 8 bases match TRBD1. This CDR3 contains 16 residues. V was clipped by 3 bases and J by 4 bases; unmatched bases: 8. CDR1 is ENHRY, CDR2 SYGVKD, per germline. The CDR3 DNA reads TGTGCCATCAGTGATACGGGACAGGTCTGGGGAAACACCATATATTTT. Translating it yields CAISDTGQVWGNTIYF.

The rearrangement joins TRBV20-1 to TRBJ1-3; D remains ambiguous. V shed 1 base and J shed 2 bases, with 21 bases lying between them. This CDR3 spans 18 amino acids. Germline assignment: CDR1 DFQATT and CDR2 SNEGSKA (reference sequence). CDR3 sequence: CSARGVTVSPIPGNTIYF. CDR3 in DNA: TGCAGTGCTAGAGGGGTGACCGTCAGTCCGATCCCTGGAAACACCATATATTTT.

CDR3 loop: CARHNSPLHF. The CDR3 coding sequence is TGTGCCAGACATAATTCACCCCTCCACTTT. The chain links TRBV2 to TRBJ1-6; D is uncertain. The CDR3 totals 10 residues. With 9 bases removed from V and 5 bases from J, the gap between germline ends came to 2 bases. The V gene's germline CDR1 is SNHLY and CDR2 FYNNEI.

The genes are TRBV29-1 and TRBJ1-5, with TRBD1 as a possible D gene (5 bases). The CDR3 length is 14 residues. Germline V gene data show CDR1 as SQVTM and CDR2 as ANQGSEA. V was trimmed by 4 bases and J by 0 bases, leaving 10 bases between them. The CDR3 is CSVAGTNSNQPQHF. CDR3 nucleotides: TGCAGCGTTGCAGGGACGAATAGCAATCAGCCCCAGCATTTT.

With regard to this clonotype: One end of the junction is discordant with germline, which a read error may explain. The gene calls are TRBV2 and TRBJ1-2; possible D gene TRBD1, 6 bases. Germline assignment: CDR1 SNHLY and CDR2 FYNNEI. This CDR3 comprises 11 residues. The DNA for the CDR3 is TGTGCCATCAGTGCTGACAGGGGCTACACCTTC. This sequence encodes CAISADRGYTF. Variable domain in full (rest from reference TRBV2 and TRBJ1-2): EPEVTQTPSHQVTQMGQEVILRCVPISNHLYFYWYRQILGQKVEFLVSFYNNEISEKSEIFDDQFSVERPDGSNFTLKIRSTKLEDSAMYFCAISADRGYTFGSGTRLTVV.

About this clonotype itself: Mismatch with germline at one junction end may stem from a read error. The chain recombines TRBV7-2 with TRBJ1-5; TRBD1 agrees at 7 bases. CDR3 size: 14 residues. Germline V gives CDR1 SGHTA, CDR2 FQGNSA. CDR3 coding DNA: TGTGTCAGCAGACAGGGTAAAGGCAATCAGCCCCAGCATTTT. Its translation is CVSRQGKGNQPQHF.

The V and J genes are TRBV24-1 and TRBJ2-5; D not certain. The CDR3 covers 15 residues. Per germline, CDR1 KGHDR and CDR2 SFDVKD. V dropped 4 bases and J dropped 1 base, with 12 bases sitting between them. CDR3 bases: TGTGCCACCAGTGAACCTGCAGGCAGCCAAGAGACCCAGTACTTC. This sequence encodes CATSEPAGSQETQYF.

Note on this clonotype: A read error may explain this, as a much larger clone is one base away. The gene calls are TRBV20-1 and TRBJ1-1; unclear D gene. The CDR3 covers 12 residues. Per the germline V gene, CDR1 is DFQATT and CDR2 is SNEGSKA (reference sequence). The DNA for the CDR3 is TGCAGTGCTAGGTCGGGAAACACTGAAACTTTCTTT. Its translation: CSARSGNTETFF.

As DNA, the CDR3 is TGTGCCAGCAGCTTAGCGCTGGCACCGGAGGAGCAGTACTTC. Protein product: CASSLALAPEEQYF. V usage is TRBV7-9 and J usage is TRBJ2-7; D not certain. The CDR3 loop spans 14 amino acids. Germline values: CDR1 SEHNR, CDR2 FQNEAQ (reference sequence). The ends were cut back, 0 bases at V and 7 bases at J, with 13 bases in the middle.

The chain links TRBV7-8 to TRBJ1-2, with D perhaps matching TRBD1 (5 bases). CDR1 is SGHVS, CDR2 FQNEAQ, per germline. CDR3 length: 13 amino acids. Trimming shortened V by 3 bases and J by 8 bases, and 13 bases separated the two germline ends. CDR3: CASSFSGAEGYTF. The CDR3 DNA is TGTGCCAGCAGCTTTAGCGGGGCGGAAGGCTACACCTTC.

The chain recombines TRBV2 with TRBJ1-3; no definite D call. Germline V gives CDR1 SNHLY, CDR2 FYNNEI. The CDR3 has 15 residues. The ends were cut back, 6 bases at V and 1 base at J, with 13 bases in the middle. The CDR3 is CASRRGEVSGNTIYF. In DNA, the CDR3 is TGTGCCAGCAGACGGGGTGAAGTTTCTGGAAACACCATATATTTT.

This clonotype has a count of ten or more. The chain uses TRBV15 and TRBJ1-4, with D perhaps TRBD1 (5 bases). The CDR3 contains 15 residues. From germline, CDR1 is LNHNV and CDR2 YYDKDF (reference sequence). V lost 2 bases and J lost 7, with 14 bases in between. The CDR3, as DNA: TGTGCCACCAGCAGAACCAGGGCGCGAGTTGAAAAACTGTTTTTT. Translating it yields CATSRTRARVEKLFF.

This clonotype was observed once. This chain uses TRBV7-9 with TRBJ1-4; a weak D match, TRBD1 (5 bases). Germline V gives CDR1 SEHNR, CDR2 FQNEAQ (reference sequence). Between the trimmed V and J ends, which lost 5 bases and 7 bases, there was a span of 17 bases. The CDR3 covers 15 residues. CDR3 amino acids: CASSRPGTVSEKLFF. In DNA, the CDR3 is TGTGCCAGCAGCCGACCCGGGACGGTGTCTGAAAAACTGTTTTTT.

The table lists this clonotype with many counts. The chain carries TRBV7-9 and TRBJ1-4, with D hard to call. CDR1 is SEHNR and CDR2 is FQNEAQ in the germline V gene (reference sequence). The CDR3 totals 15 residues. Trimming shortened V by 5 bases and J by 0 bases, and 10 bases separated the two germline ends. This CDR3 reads CASSPVPATNEKLFF. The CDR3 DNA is TGTGCCAGCAGCCCCGTTCCGGCAACTAATGAAAAACTGTTTTTT.

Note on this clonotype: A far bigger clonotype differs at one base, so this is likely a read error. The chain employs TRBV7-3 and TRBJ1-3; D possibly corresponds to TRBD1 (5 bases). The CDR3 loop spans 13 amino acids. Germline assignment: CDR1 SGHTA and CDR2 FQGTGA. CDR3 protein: CASSLGQGSTIYF. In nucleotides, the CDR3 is TGTGCCAGCAGCTTAGGTCAGGGAAGCACCATATATTTT.

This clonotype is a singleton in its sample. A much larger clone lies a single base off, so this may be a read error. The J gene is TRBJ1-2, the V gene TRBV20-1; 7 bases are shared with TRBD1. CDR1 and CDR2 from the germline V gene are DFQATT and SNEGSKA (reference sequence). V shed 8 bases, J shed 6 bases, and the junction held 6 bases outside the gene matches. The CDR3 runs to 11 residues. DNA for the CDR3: TGCAGTACCGGACAGGACGATGGCTACACCTTC. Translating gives CSTGQDDGYTF.

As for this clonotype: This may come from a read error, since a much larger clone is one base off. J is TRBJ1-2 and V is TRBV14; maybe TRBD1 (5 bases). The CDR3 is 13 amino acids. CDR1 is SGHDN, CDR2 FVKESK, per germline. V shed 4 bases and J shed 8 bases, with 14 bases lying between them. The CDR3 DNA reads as TGTGCCAGCAGCCTGGAGGACATTGGAGGCTACACCTTC. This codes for CASSLEDIGGYTF. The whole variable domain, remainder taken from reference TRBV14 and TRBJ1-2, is EAGVTQFPSHSVIEKGQTVTLRCDPISGHDNLYWYRRVMGKEIKFLLHFVKESKQDESGMPNNRFLAERTGGTYSTLKVQPAELEDSGVYFCASSLEDIGGYTFGSGTRLTVV.

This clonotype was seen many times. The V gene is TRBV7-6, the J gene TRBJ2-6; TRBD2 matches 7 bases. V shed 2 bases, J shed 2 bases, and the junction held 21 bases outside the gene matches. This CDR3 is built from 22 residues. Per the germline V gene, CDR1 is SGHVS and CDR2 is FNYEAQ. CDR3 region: CASSLTTEAPSRAGAGANVLTF. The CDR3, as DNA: TGTGCCAGCAGCTTAACGACGGAAGCTCCATCTAGGGCGGGAGCTGGGGCCAACGTCCTGACTTTC.

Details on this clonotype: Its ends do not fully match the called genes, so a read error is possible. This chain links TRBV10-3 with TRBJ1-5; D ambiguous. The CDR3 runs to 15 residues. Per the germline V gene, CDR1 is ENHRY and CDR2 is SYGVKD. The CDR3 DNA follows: TGTGCCAGCAGTTACCCGGGAATAAGCAATCAGCCCCAGCATTTT. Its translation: CASSYPGISNQPQHF.

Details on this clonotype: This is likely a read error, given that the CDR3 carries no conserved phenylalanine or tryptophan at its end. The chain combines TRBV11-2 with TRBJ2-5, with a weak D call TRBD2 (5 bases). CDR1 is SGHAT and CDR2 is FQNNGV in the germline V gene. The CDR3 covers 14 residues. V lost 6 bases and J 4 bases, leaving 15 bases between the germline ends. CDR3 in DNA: TGTGCCAGCAGTTTAATGGCGGGCGGAGAGACCCAGTACCTC. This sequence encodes CASSLMAGGETQYL.

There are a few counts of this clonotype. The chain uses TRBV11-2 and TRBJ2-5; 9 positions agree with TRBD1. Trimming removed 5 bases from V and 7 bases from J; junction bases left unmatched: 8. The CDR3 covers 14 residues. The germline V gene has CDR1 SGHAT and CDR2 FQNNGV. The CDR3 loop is CASSSTGGKVTQYF. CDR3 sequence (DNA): TGTGCCAGCAGCAGTACAGGGGGCAAGGTGACCCAGTACTTC.

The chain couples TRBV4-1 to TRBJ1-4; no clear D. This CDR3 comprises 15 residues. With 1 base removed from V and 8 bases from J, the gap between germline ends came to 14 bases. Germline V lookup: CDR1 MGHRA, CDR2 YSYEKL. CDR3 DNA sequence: TGCGCCAGCAGCCAAGCTACAGCTATGGGGGAAAAACTGTTTTTT. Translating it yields CASSQATAMGEKLFF.

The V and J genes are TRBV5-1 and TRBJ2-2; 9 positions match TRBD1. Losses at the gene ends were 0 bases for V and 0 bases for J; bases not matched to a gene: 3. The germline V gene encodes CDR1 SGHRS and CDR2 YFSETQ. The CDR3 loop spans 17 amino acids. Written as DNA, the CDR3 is TGCGCCAGCAGCTTGGCCCGACAGGGGGCGAACACCGGGGAGCTGTTTTTT. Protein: CASSLARQGANTGELFF. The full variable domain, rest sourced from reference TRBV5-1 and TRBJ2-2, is KAGVTQTPRYLIKTRGQQVTLSCSPISGHRSVSWYQQTPGQGLQFLFEYFSETQRNKGNFPGRFSGRQFSNSRSEMNVSTLELGDSALYLCASSLARQGANTGELFFGEGSRLTVL.

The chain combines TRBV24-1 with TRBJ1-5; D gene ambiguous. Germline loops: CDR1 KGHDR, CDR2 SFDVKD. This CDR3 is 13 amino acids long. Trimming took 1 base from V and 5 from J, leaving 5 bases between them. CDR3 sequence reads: CATSDLPDQPQHF. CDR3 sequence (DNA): TGTGCCACCAGTGATTTACCGGATCAGCCCCAGCATTTT.

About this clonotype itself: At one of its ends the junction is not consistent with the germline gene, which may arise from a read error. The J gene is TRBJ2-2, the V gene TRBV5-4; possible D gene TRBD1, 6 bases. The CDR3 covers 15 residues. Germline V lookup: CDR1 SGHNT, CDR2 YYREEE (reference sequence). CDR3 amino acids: CASSQGRGYAGELFF. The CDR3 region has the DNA TGCGCCAGCAGCCAGGGCAGGGGATACGCCGGGGAGCTGTTTTTT. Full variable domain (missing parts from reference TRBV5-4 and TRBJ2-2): ETGVTQSPTHLIKTRGQQVTLRCSSQSGHNTVSWYQQALGQGPQFIFQYYREEENGRGNFPPRFSGLQFPNYSSELNVNALELDDSALYLCASSQGRGYAGELFFGEGSRLTVL.

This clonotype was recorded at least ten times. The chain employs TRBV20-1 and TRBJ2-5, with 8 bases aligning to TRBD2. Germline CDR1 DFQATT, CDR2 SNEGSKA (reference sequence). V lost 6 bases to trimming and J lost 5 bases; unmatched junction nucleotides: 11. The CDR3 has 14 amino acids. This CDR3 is CSAGGDTRRETQYF. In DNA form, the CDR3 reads TGCAGTGCCGGGGGGGACACCCGGCGGGAGACCCAGTACTTC.